These 32 T cell receptor beta chains originate from one sample sequenced in a study of blood T cells in healthy people across ages (dated by TCRdb to the mid-2010s). Libraries were built with 5' RACE. TCRdb records Illumina HiSeq 2500 as the sequencer. A second PCR of about 7 to 12 cycles was run with a J-beta primer mix and a sample-barcoded 5' primer. TCRdb trimmed public reads at Q25 via fastp, called clones via MiXCR and kept in-frame beta chains. Each CDR3 protein appears once, grouped with its most common genes and DNA. The sample records under 2 million distinct CDR3 sequences, approximately 32% of which are singletons. The ten largest make up approximately 11% of the sample. Sequencing was performed on blood. The receptors derive from a woman between 25 and 40 years old in good health.

This clonotype was detected a few times. This rearrangement joins TRBV7-2 to TRBJ2-3; TRBD2 aligns across 10 bases. The CDR3 length is 16 residues. CDR1 and CDR2 (germline): SGHTA, FQGNSA. The ends lost 3 bases at V and 6 bases at J; junction bases unmatched: 9. For the CDR3, the DNA is TGTGCCAGCAGCTTCCCGCTAGCGGGGGATCGGGATACGCAGTATTTT. Amino acids: CASSFPLAGDRDTQYF. The variable domain in full, with the rest retrieved from reference TRBV7-2 and TRBJ2-3, is GAGVSQSPSNKVTEKGKDVELRCDPISGHTALYWYRQSLGQGLEFLIYFQGNSAPDKSGLPSDRFSAERTGGSVSTLTIQRTQQEDSAVYLCASSFPLAGDRDTQYFGPGTRLTVL.

The rearrangement joins TRBV28 to TRBJ1-4; no clear D gene. Germline V lookup: CDR1 MDHEN, CDR2 SYDVKM. Trimming cost V 2 bases and J 10 bases, with 14 bases left between them. The CDR3 loop spans 14 amino acids. Written as DNA, the CDR3 is TGTGCCAGCAGTTTAATTGGGTGGGAGAGAAAACTGTTTTTT. Amino acid sequence: CASSLIGWERKLFF. Full variable domain (outside the CDR3, taken from reference TRBV28 and TRBJ1-4): DVKVTQSSRYLVKRTGEKVFLECVQDMDHENMFWYRQDPGLGLRLIYFSYDVKMKEKGDIPEGYSVSREKKERFSLILESASTNQTSMYLCASSLIGWERKLFFGSGTQLSVL.

Turning to this clonotype: A read error may produce the germline difference seen at one junction end. The V and J genes are TRBV29-1 and TRBJ2-1, with unresolved D. Per germline, CDR1 SQVTM and CDR2 ANQGSEA. The CDR3 is made up of 12 amino acids. The CDR3 reads CSAQLEYSEQFF. The CDR3 nucleotides are TGCAGCGCCCAACTGGAATACAGTGAGCAGTTCTTC.

V and J are TRBV30 and TRBJ2-1, with D possibly matching TRBD1 (5 bases). V was trimmed by 0 bases and J by 8 bases, leaving 14 bases between them. The CDR3 is made up of 14 amino acids. Germline-derived CDR1 and CDR2 are GTSNPN and SVGIG (reference sequence). The CDR3 DNA is TGTGCCTGGAGTGTTTCAGGGTCAGGCGATGAGCAGTTCTTC. It specifies CAWSVSGSGDEQFF.

The table lists this clonotype with a few counts. The chain has TRBV20-1 and TRBJ2-7; TRBD2 is a possible D gene (7 bases). This CDR3 is built from 12 residues. Germline V gives CDR1 DFQATT, CDR2 SNEGSKA (reference sequence). V lost 7 bases to trimming and J lost 6 bases, with 16 bases between them. CDR3 nucleotide sequence: TGCAGTGGAGAGGGGGGGATAAGCGAGCAGTACTTC. It encodes CSGEGGISEQYF.

This clonotype was recorded a few times. The genes are TRBV7-2 and TRBJ1-2; TRBD1 is a possible D gene (6 bases). The CDR3 is 15 residues long. Trimming pared 5 bases from V and 10 bases from J, leaving 23 bases between. Germline values: CDR1 SGHTA, CDR2 FQGNSA. The CDR3 reads CASSISGGSGANYTF. The CDR3 nucleotides are TGTGCCAGCAGCATTAGTGGTGGGTCGGGGGCCAACTACACCTTC.

This clonotype was observed a few times. CDR3 bases: TGCAGCGTGGGGTTAGCGGGAGAATCGGTGTACAATGAGCAGTTCTTC. Translation gives CSVGLAGESVYNEQFF. The rearrangement uses TRBV29-1 and TRBJ2-1; 9 bases fit TRBD2. CDR1 and CDR2 (germline): SQVTM, ANQGSEA. The CDR3 length is 16 residues. After removal of 6 bases from V and 4 bases from J, the junction contained 13 bases not matched to a gene.

There are a few counts of this clonotype. The chain has TRBV11-2 and TRBJ1-1, with a possible D match to TRBD1 (6 bases). This CDR3 is 13 amino acids long. V was shortened by 5 bases and J by 4 bases, with 11 bases between the two germline ends. Germline assignment: CDR1 SGHAT and CDR2 FQNNGV. In DNA form, the CDR3 reads TGTGCCAGCAGCCCAGGGGTGATCACTGAAGCTTTCTTT. This translates into CASSPGVITEAFF.

This clonotype was detected a few times. The chain recombines TRBV12-3 or TRBV12-4 with TRBJ2-3; D remains ambiguous. Trimming took off 7 bases at V and 4 bases at J, with 12 bases between the two ends. CDR3 length: 13 amino acids. The CDR3 loop is CASNPNVPDTQYF. The CDR3 coding sequence is TGTGCCAGCAATCCAAACGTTCCAGATACGCAGTATTTT.

This clonotype showed up just a few times. The chain uses TRBV5-1 and TRBJ2-7, with D perhaps matching TRBD1 (7 bases). CDR3 length equals 15 residues. CDR1 is SGHRS and CDR2 is YFSETQ in the germline V gene. V was shortened by 4 bases and J by 4 bases, with 18 bases between the two germline ends. The CDR3 spells CASSPNGGQLYEQYF. The CDR3 coding sequence is TGCGCCAGCAGCCCCAACGGGGGACAGTTATACGAGCAGTACTTC.

V gene TRBV25-1 combines with J gene TRBJ2-3; 7 positions match TRBD2. V shed 1 base and J 2 bases; nucleotides not matched to a gene: 3. The CDR3 consists of 15 residues. Germline V CDR1 and CDR2: MGHDK, SYGVNS. The CDR3 DNA reads as TGTGCCAGCAGTGAATGGCGGGGGAACACAGATACGCAGTATTTT. Protein product: CASSEWRGNTDTQYF. Together with reference TRBV25-1 and TRBJ2-3, the CDR3 gives the full variable domain: EADIYQTPRYLVIGTGKKITLECSQTMGHDKMYWYQQDPGMELHLIHYSYGVNSTEKGDLSSESTVSRIRTEHFPLTLESARPSHTSQYLCASSEWRGNTDTQYFGPGTRLTVL.

In DNA form, the CDR3 reads TGTGCCAGCAGCTTAGCCTCCTACAGGGGTGGTGGCTACACCTTC. Its translation is CASSLASYRGGGYTF. The gene calls are TRBV11-2 and TRBJ1-2; 7 bases are a match to TRBD1. This CDR3 has 15 residues. J was trimmed by 7 bases and V by 1 base; bases with no gene match: 9. The germline gives CDR1 SGHAT, CDR2 FQNNGV.

V is TRBV4-1 and J is TRBJ2-7; D may be TRBD1 (5 bases). The germline gives CDR1 MGHRA, CDR2 YSYEKL. This CDR3 contains 13 residues. V lost 5 bases, J lost 5 bases, and 13 bases lay in between. The CDR3 DNA is TGCGCCAGCAGCTACCGGCAAGGGGACGAGCAGTACTTC. Translation gives CASSYRQGDEQYF.

A few counts support this clonotype. The CDR3 here is CASSRGTDVLAGPENEAFF. DNA of the CDR3: TGTGCCAGCAGCCGGGGGACAGACGTTCTTGCGGGGCCGGAGAATGAAGCTTTCTTT. The chain couples TRBV3-1 to TRBJ1-1; the match to TRBD1 covers 7 bases. J lost 7 bases, V lost 4 bases, and 24 bases had no gene match. Per the germline V gene, CDR1 is LGHDT and CDR2 is YNNKEL (reference sequence). The CDR3 contains 19 residues.

V usage is TRBV27 and J usage is TRBJ2-3; 11 nucleotides align to TRBD1. V lost 2 bases and J lost 4; bases outside the gene matches: 5. Germline CDR1 MNHEY, CDR2 SMNVEV (reference sequence). The CDR3 is 16 residues long. The CDR3 protein is CASSLMRTGGADTQYF. The CDR3 DNA sequence: TGTGCCAGCAGTTTAATGAGGACAGGGGGCGCAGATACGCAGTATTTT.

Comments on this clonotype: The junction does not match germline at one end; this may be a read error. The V and J genes are TRBV6-2 or TRBV6-3 and TRBJ2-3, with D uncertain. Germline CDR1 is MNHEY and CDR2 is SVGEGT. CDR3 length: 18 amino acids. CDR3 sequence (DNA): TGTGCCGGCAGTTACTCGATCCGCGGAAAGGAAGGAGCAGATACGCAGTATTTT. It translates to CAGSYSIRGKEGADTQYF.

The table lists this clonotype with many counts. The V and J genes are TRBV7-3 and TRBJ2-3; D is possibly TRBD2 (6 bases). V was trimmed by 4 bases and J by 0 bases, leaving 8 bases between them. The germline CDR1 and CDR2 sequences are SGHTA and FQGTGA. The CDR3 loop spans 14 amino acids. The CDR3, as DNA: TGTGCCAGCAGCTCCCGGGGGAGCACAGATACGCAGTATTTT. This gives the protein CASSSRGSTDTQYF.

This clonotype has only a few counts. This chain links TRBV20-1 with TRBJ2-2; TRBD1 aligns across 7 bases. V lost 6 bases to trimming and J lost 3 bases; unmatched junction nucleotides: 4. CDR3 length: 13 amino acids. Germline CDR1 is DFQATT and CDR2 is SNEGSKA (reference sequence). CDR3 coding DNA: TGCAGTGCCGGACAGGCGGACACCGGGGAGCTGTTTTTT. Translated, it gives CSAGQADTGELFF.

V and J are TRBV7-2 and TRBJ2-1; 7 bases fit TRBD1. V gave up 4 bases and J gave up 7 bases; unmatched junction bases: 7. CDR1 is SGHTA and CDR2 is FQGNSA in the germline V gene. CDR3 length equals 14 residues. The CDR3 nucleotides read TGTGCCAGCAGCTCAGGGGTGACAGGGAATGAGCAGTTCTTC. Its protein product is CASSSGVTGNEQFF.

CDR3: CASIDALGSSSEQYF. CDR3 bases: TGTGCCAGCATTGACGCACTAGGGTCGAGTTCCGAGCAGTACTTC. This chain connects TRBV2 to TRBJ2-1, with D tentatively TRBD2 (5 bases). The DNA end is a closer match to TRBJ2-7, so the J assignment may be wrong. The CDR3 contains 15 residues. CDR1 is SNHLY and CDR2 is FYNNEI in the germline V gene.

This clonotype occurred once. The chain has TRBV7-2 and TRBJ2-7; 9 nucleotides align to TRBD1. Germline V lookup: CDR1 SGHTA, CDR2 FQGNSA. The CDR3 spans 14 residues. Trimming cost V 3 bases and J 9 bases; bases outside gene matches: 9. DNA of the CDR3: TGTGCCAGCAGCTTGTCGACAGGGGGAGGGGGGCAGTACTTC. Its protein product is CASSLSTGGGGQYF.

V usage is TRBV27 and J usage is TRBJ1-1; no reliable D call. The germline V gene encodes CDR1 MNHEY and CDR2 SMNVEV (reference sequence). This CDR3 region has 15 residues. The V and J ends lost 2 bases and 2 bases respectively, with 12 bases between them. CDR3 in DNA: TGTGCCAGCAGTTTAACCCAGACACGTAACACTGAAGCTTTCTTT. Protein: CASSLTQTRNTEAFF.

This chain uses TRBV7-2 with TRBJ1-1, with D tentatively TRBD1 (5 bases). Per germline, CDR1 SGHTA and CDR2 FQGNSA. The CDR3 runs to 13 residues. Trimming removed 4 bases from V and 7 bases from J, with 13 bases in between. The CDR3, as DNA: TGTGCCAGCAGCTGGGGACTAACAAATGAAGCTTTCTTT. Its protein product is CASSWGLTNEAFF.

This clonotype was seen more than once but under ten times. The rearrangement links TRBV20-1 to TRBJ2-7; 7 bases match TRBD2. The ends lost 3 bases at V and 9 bases at J; junction bases unmatched: 17. Germline V CDR1 and CDR2: DFQATT, SNEGSKA (reference sequence). CDR3 length: 15 amino acids. The CDR3: CSASGLGGDLGPQYF. CDR3 DNA: TGCAGTGCTAGCGGTCTGGGGGGGGACCTAGGTCCGCAGTACTTC.

Turning to this clonotype: Its ends do not fully match the called genes, so a read error is possible. The gene calls are TRBV27 and TRBJ2-3; D is ambiguous. Germline CDR1 MNHEY, CDR2 SMNVEV (reference sequence). The CDR3 has 14 amino acids. CDR3 nucleotides: TGTGCCAGTAGTTTATGGGCGGACCTGGATACGCAGTATTTT. Its translation is CASSLWADLDTQYF.

This clonotype was observed at least ten times. The chain couples TRBV12-3 or TRBV12-4 to TRBJ2-7; D not resolved. The CDR3 extends over 11 amino acids. V dropped 5 bases and J dropped 0 bases, with 2 bases sitting between them. The CDR3 DNA reads TGTGCCAGCAGTACCTCCTACGAGCAGTACTTC. Translated: CASSTSYEQYF.

The CDR3 protein is CASSPGSPGRHNSPLHF. CDR3 DNA: TGTGCCAGCAGTCCCGGGTCTCCAGGGCGCCATAATTCACCCCTCCACTTT. The gene calls are TRBV12-3 or TRBV12-4 and TRBJ1-6, with a weak D call TRBD1 (5 bases). The germline V and J ends were trimmed by 5 bases and 5 bases, with 19 bases remaining between them. The CDR3 runs 17 residues.

V and J are TRBV7-6 and TRBJ2-7; D unresolved. Germline values: CDR1 SGHVS, CDR2 FNYEAQ. Trimming left V 5 bases short and J 0 bases short, with 14 bases between. The CDR3 runs to 15 residues. For the CDR3, the DNA is TGTGCCAGCAGCCCGACCGGGCAAAACTCCTACGAGCAGTACTTC. Its protein is CASSPTGQNSYEQYF. The complete variable domain, with remaining parts taken from reference TRBV7-6 and TRBJ2-7, reads GAGVSQSPRYKVTKRGQDVALRCDPISGHVSLYWYRQALGQGPEFLTYFNYEAQQDKSGLPNDRFSAERPEGSISTLTIQRTEQRDSAMYRCASSPTGQNSYEQYFGPGTRLTVT.

This clonotype occurred a few times. This chain uses TRBV12-3 or TRBV12-4 with TRBJ1-5; 8 bases match TRBD1. This CDR3 contains 14 residues. J was trimmed by 4 bases and V by 4 bases; bases with no gene match: 3. The CDR3 sequence is CASSWGQANQPQHF. CDR3 nucleotide sequence: TGTGCCAGCAGTTGGGGACAGGCAAATCAGCCCCAGCATTTT.

This clonotype occurred a few times. This sequence joins TRBV6-6 and TRBJ2-1; TRBD1 is a possible D gene (5 bases). The CDR3 sequence is 11 residues long. Germline-derived CDR1 and CDR2 are MNHNY and SVGAGI (reference sequence). V dropped 7 bases and J dropped 5 bases, with 6 bases sitting between them. The CDR3 sequence is CASKGNNEQFF. The CDR3 nucleotides are TGTGCCAGCAAGGGGAACAATGAGCAGTTCTTC.

The chain has TRBV20-1 and TRBJ2-1; TRBD1 is a possible D gene (6 bases). CDR1 is DFQATT, CDR2 SNEGSKA, per germline (reference sequence). The CDR3 totals 16 residues. V was trimmed by 6 bases and J by 1 base, leaving 19 bases between them. As DNA, the CDR3 is TGCAGTGCACTCGGGACATCTAGTTCTTCCTACAATGAGCAGTTCTTC. Its protein is CSALGTSSSSYNEQFF.

This clonotype was seen at least ten times. The chain employs TRBV4-1 and TRBJ2-6; weak D call: TRBD1 (6 bases). Trimming removed 5 bases from V and 4 bases from J, with 12 bases in between. Germline CDR1 and CDR2: MGHRA and YSYEKL. The CDR3 contains 15 residues. CDR3 bases: TGCGCCAGCAGCAAACCGACAGGCGGGGCCAACGTCCTGACTTTC. The encoded protein is CASSKPTGGANVLTF.